The 30 T cell receptor beta chains below come from one sample, sequenced in a study of blood T cell repertoires in COVID-19. Here immunoSEQ multiplex PCR was the method, and the copy in TCRdb shows in-frame clones only, minus some. Of some 130,000 clones listed, about 76% are singletons. The specimen was peripheral blood. Source of these receptors: a woman aged 55-75 years with active or convalescent COVID-19.

For the CDR3, the DNA is TGTGCCAGCTGGGGGGGGCTCAGCTCCTATAATTCACCCCTCCACTTT. Translated: CASWGGLSSYNSPLHF. This rearrangement joins TRBV28 to TRBJ1-6; the D gene is possibly TRBD1 (6 bases). This CDR3 region has 16 residues. The V end lost 8 bases, the J end lost 0 bases, and 14 bases lay between the germline ends. Per germline, CDR1 MDHEN and CDR2 SYDVKM.

The chain has TRBV11-2 and TRBJ2-1; 11 nucleotides match TRBD2. J gave up 1 base and V 1 base, and 6 bases lay outside the gene matches. The CDR3 runs 18 residues. In germline, CDR1 is SGHAT, CDR2 FQNNGV. In nucleotides, the CDR3 is TGTGCCAGCAGCTTAGGGAGACTAGCGGGGTGGTCCTACAATGAGCAGTTCTTC. Its translation is CASSLGRLAGWSYNEQFF.

This clone has just one count. The rearrangement links TRBV5-1 to TRBJ2-1; 9 bases are shared with TRBD1. Looked up from germline, CDR1 is SGHRS and CDR2 is YFSETQ. Trimming cost V 4 bases and J 5 bases; bases outside gene matches: 4. This CDR3 contains 14 residues. CDR3 region: CASSPGQGNNEQFF. The CDR3 DNA is TGCGCCAGCAGCCCGGGACAGGGAAACAATGAGCAGTTCTTC.

This clone was seen only once. This CDR3 reads CASSSYDRRTGEAFF. The CDR3 region has the DNA TGTGCCAGCAGCTCTTATGACAGAAGAACAGGTGAAGCTTTCTTT. The rearrangement joins TRBV7-2 to TRBJ1-1, with D maybe TRBD1 (5 bases). The CDR3 extends over 15 amino acids. V gave up 4 bases and J gave up 7 bases, with 19 bases separating them. The germline V gene encodes CDR1 SGHTA and CDR2 FQGNSA.

The chain couples TRBV2 to TRBJ2-2; D perhaps matches TRBD1 (5 bases). Deletions cut 4 bases from V and 1 base from J, with 10 bases between. The CDR3 has 15 residues. Germline V gives CDR1 SNHLY, CDR2 FYNNEI. CDR3 bases: TGTGCCAGCAGTGTAAGGGGAAGGAACACCGGGGAGCTGTTTTTT. The encoded protein is CASSVRGRNTGELFF. Complete variable domain (other parts from reference TRBV2 and TRBJ2-2): EPEVTQTPSHQVTQMGQEVILRCVPISNHLYFYWYRQILGQKVEFLVSFYNNEISEKSEIFDDQFSVERPDGSNFTLKIRSTKLEDSAMYFCASSVRGRNTGELFFGEGSRLTVL.

This clone showed up just once. The rearrangement joins TRBV10-3 to TRBJ1-2, with 10 bases identical to TRBD1. CDR1 is ENHRY, CDR2 SYGVKD, per germline. This CDR3 has 15 amino acids. The junction had 6 bases not matched to a gene; V was cut back by 3 bases and J by 5 bases. In nucleotides, the CDR3 is TGTGCCATCAGTGACCGGGACAGGGGTTTATATGGCTACACCTTC. Translating it yields CAISDRDRGLYGYTF.

The chain links TRBV21-1 to TRBJ1-1; the tabulated D call, TRBD1, remains unverified against the DNA. TRBV21-1 is a known pseudogene. CDR3 length: 16 amino acids. The CDR3 spells CASSKARTRVNTEAFF. In DNA form, the CDR3 reads TGTGCCAGCAGCAAAGCCAGGACAAGGGTGAACACTGAAGCTTTCTTT.

The chain uses TRBV6-5 and TRBJ1-6; D not certain. This CDR3 spans 13 amino acids. Germline-derived CDR1 and CDR2 are MNHEY and SVGAGI. Trimming left V 4 bases short and J 6 bases short, with 7 bases between. CDR3 DNA sequence: TGTGCCAGCAGTTTGGAGGCTAATTCACCCCTCCACTTT. Its translation is CASSLEANSPLHF.

V and J are TRBV7-2 and TRBJ2-7, with TRBD2 matching 8 bases. Germline CDR1 and CDR2: SGHTA and FQGNSA. Trimming cost V 3 bases and J 9 bases; bases outside gene matches: 19. The CDR3 runs 17 residues. CDR3 protein: CASSLAGGSLPTTMQYF. In DNA, the CDR3 is TGTGCCAGCAGCTTGGCGGGAGGCTCTCTCCCTACTACGATGCAGTACTTC.

The CDR3 is CASSSAATGAYEQYV. The DNA of the CDR3 is TGTGCCAGCAGTTCCGCCGCGACAGGGGCCTACGAGCAGTACGTC. This rearrangement joins TRBV6-5 to TRBJ2-7; 8 nucleotides agree with TRBD1. V gave up 4 bases and J gave up 2 bases; unmatched junction bases: 7. CDR1 and CDR2 (germline): MNHEY, SVGAGI. The CDR3 covers 15 residues.

The sample holds one count of this clone. The rearrangement joins TRBV11-2 to TRBJ2-3; 7 nucleotides match TRBD2. The CDR3 is 17 residues long. The germline gives CDR1 SGHAT, CDR2 FQNNGV. With V trimmed by 1 base and J by 0 bases, 7 bases remained unmatched. CDR3 coding DNA: TGTGCCAGCAGCTTAGCCGCTAGCGGCCTAAGCACAGATACGCAGTATTTT. Its translation: CASSLAASGLSTDTQYF.

This chain uses TRBV5-6 with TRBJ2-7, with TRBD2 as a possible D gene (5 bases). The V end was cut by 1 base, the J end by 5 bases, with 13 bases between. The CDR3 spans 14 residues. The germline CDR1 and CDR2 sequences are SGHDT and YYEEEE. Here the CDR3 DNA reads TGTGCCAGCAGCTTGACCGGGTACGGGGACGAGCAGTACGTC. This translates into CASSLTGYGDEQYV.

The chain combines TRBV4-2 with TRBJ2-7, with D unclear. Germline V CDR1 and CDR2: LGHNA, YNFKEQ. Trimming left V 2 bases short and J 3 bases short, with 8 bases between. The CDR3 runs to 13 residues. This CDR3 reads CASSQRISYEQYF. The DNA for the CDR3 is TGTGCCAGCAGCCAACGAATCAGCTACGAGCAGTACTTC.

This rearrangement joins TRBV27 to TRBJ2-5, with TRBD1 matching over 11 bases. CDR1 MNHEY and CDR2 SMNVEV come from the germline V gene (reference sequence). Trimming at V came to 7 bases and at J to 2 bases, leaving 3 bases not matched to a gene. The CDR3 consists of 14 residues. The CDR3 DNA reads as TGTGCCAGCACGGACAGGGGGCCACAAGAGACCCAGTACTTC. It specifies CASTDRGPQETQYF.

This clone was seen a handful of times. For the CDR3, the DNA is TGCGCCAGCACCAATGGACAGGGGAGGGTGACCCAGTACTTC. Translating gives CASTNGQGRVTQYF. The chain joins TRBV5-1 to TRBJ2-5, with 9 bases lining up with TRBD1. After removal of 6 bases from V and 7 bases from J, the junction contained 10 bases not matched to a gene. CDR3 length equals 14 residues. CDR1 is SGHRS, CDR2 YFSETQ, per germline.

The CDR3 loop reads CASSQLTNTGELFF. CDR3 in DNA: TGTGCCAGCAGCCAACTTACGAACACCGGGGAGCTGTTTTTT. The chain uses TRBV14 and TRBJ2-2; D uncertain. The V gene lost 2 bases and the J gene lost 0 bases, with 4 bases spanning the gap. The CDR3 is made up of 14 amino acids. CDR1 is SGHDN, CDR2 FVKESK, per germline.

By share of the sample, this clone is medium-sized. The genes are TRBV5-1 and TRBJ1-2; D remains ambiguous. The germline gives CDR1 SGHRS, CDR2 YFSETQ. CDR3 size: 13 residues. Trimming took 0 bases from V and 3 from J, leaving 6 bases between them. The CDR3 here is CASSLDFDYGYTF. The DNA of the CDR3 is TGCGCCAGCAGCTTGGACTTCGACTATGGCTACACCTTC.

This clone was picked up a small number of times. This chain uses TRBV3-1 (or the pseudogene TRBV3-2) with TRBJ1-1, with 7 bases aligning to TRBD1. CDR1 is LGHDT and CDR2 is YNNKEL in the germline V gene (reference sequence). This CDR3 is built from 17 residues. V was pared by 0 bases and J by 4 bases, with 11 bases of the junction left unmatched. Written as DNA, the CDR3 is TGTGCCAGCAGCCAAGAACAAGGCGGACAGGCCCGCACTGAAGCTTTCTTT. Its protein is CASSQEQGGQARTEAFF.

The V call is TRBV6-5, the J call TRBJ1-4; 8 bases line up with TRBD1. CDR3 length: 14 residues. Trimming at V came to 6 bases and at J to 8 bases, leaving 8 bases not matched to a gene. Germline loops: CDR1 MNHEY, CDR2 SVGAGI. The CDR3: CASRTDRAEEKLFF. CDR3 DNA: TGTGCCAGCAGAACGGACAGGGCTGAAGAAAAACTGTTTTTT.

This clone has only a few counts. The rearrangement joins TRBV19 to TRBJ1-1; 11 bases fit TRBD1. V was pared by 10 bases and J by 11 bases, with 6 bases of the junction left unmatched. The CDR3 extends over 11 amino acids. Germline values: CDR1 LNHDA, CDR2 SQIVND (reference sequence). The CDR3 spells CATRTGGEAFF. The CDR3 DNA sequence: TGTGCCACCCGGACAGGGGGCGAGGCTTTCTTT.

The chain couples TRBV2 to TRBJ1-5; 7 bases fit TRBD1. This CDR3 is 15 amino acids long. V lost 6 bases and J lost 3; bases outside the gene matches: 8. CDR1 SNHLY and CDR2 FYNNEI come from the germline V gene. DNA for the CDR3: TGTGCCAGCAGCTATGACAGGGTCGCCAATCAGCCCCAGCATTTT. Its protein product is CASSYDRVANQPQHF.

The V gene is TRBV6-5, the J gene TRBJ2-2; no firm D call. The V gene's germline CDR1 is MNHEY and CDR2 SVGAGI. CDR3 length: 12 residues. V was trimmed by 7 bases and J by 6 bases, leaving 9 bases between them. CDR3 sequence: CASTGPPGELFF. The DNA for the CDR3 is TGTGCCAGCACCGGTCCGCCCGGGGAGCTGTTTTTT.

This clone appeared once. The CDR3 nucleotides are TGTGCCAGCCGCCAGTTTAATTTAAAATCGGGTCTAGCGGGGGTGTACTCCTACAATGAGCAGTTCTTC. Translating gives CASRQFNLKSGLAGVYSYNEQFF. The rearrangement uses TRBV28 and TRBJ2-1, with TRBD2 matching over 10 bases. Germline V CDR1 and CDR2: MDHEN, SYDVKM. This CDR3 has 23 residues. The V and J ends lost 8 bases and 0 bases, in that order; junction bases with no gene match: 28.

The gene calls are TRBV6-2 or TRBV6-3 and TRBJ2-3, with 7 nucleotides matching TRBD2. Germline CDR1 is MNHEY and CDR2 is SVGEGT. The CDR3 loop spans 15 amino acids. The V segment lost 2 bases and the J segment 2 bases; nucleotides outside the gene matches: 4. Here the CDR3 DNA reads TGTGCCAGCAGTTACCAGCGGGACTCCACAGATACGCAGTATTTT. This translates into CASSYQRDSTDTQYF.

The chain links TRBV7-9 to TRBJ1-5, with D uncertain. Trimming removed 1 base at V and 0 bases at J, with 7 bases between. There are 15 residues in the CDR3. From germline, CDR1 is SEHNR and CDR2 FQNEAQ (reference sequence). This chain's CDR3 is CASSLGDNSNQPQHF. The CDR3 coding sequence is TGTGCCAGCAGCTTAGGAGACAATAGCAATCAGCCCCAGCATTTT.

In the case of this clone: Sequence at one end of the junction differs from germline and may be a read error. CDR3 nucleotides: TGTGCTAGGGGTTTGGGCGGGGGGGGCACCGGGGAGCTGTTTTTT. Translation gives CARGLGGGGTGELFF. This sequence joins TRBV12-5 and TRBJ2-2; 9 nucleotides align to TRBD2. CDR1 is LGHNT and CDR2 is FRNRAP in the germline V gene. CDR3 length: 15 residues.

Here the CDR3 reads CASSLAWLDTQYF. The CDR3 nucleotides read TGTGCCAGCAGCCTAGCGTGGTTGGATACGCAGTATTTT. The chain has TRBV27 and TRBJ2-3; a possible D gene is TRBD2 (6 bases). Germline CDR1 is MNHEY and CDR2 is SMNVEV (reference sequence). This CDR3 spans 13 amino acids. Trimming left V 6 bases short and J 6 bases short, with 13 bases between.

The chain's CDR3 is CASSFTGLATNEKLFF. CDR3 in DNA: TGCGCCAGCAGCTTTACAGGGCTTGCAACTAATGAAAAACTGTTTTTT. This chain joins TRBV5-1 and TRBJ1-4, with D possibly matching TRBD1 (6 bases). The CDR3 has 16 residues. Per germline, CDR1 SGHRS and CDR2 YFSETQ. Trimming shortened V by 2 bases and J by 0 bases, and 11 bases separated the two germline ends.

The table lists this clone with many counts. The genes are TRBV6-4 and TRBJ2-7; D might be TRBD2 (6 bases). Germline CDR1 reads MRHNA; CDR2 reads SNTAGT. V dropped 3 bases and J dropped 6 bases, with 18 bases sitting between them. There are 15 residues in the CDR3. The CDR3 DNA sequence: TGTGCCAGCAGTGATCTAGGAGGGTCTCCACTCGAGCAGTACGTC. Amino acids: CASSDLGGSPLEQYV.

The chain carries TRBV29-1 and TRBJ2-3, with 8 bases fitting TRBD2. The J segment lost 7 bases and the V segment lost 4 bases, leaving 10 bases of the junction unmatched. Germline V gene lookup returns CDR1 SQVTM and CDR2 ANQGSEA. The CDR3 covers 14 residues. CDR3 protein: CSVAGGLGSYTQYF. The CDR3 coding sequence is TGCAGCGTTGCGGGGGGGTTAGGGTCTTATACGCAGTATTTT.